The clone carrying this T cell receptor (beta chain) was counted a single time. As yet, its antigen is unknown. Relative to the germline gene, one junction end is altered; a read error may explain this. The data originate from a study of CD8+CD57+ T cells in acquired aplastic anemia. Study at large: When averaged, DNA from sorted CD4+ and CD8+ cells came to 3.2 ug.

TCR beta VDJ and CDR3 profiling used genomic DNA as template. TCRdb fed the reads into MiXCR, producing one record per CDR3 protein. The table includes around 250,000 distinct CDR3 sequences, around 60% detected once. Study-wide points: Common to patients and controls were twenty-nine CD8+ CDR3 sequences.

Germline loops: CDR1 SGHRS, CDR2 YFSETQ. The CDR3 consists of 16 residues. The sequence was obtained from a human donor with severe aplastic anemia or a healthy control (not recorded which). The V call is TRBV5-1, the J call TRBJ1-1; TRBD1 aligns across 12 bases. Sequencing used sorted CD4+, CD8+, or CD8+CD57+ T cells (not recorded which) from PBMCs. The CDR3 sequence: CASSPGQGAGGTGAFF. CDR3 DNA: TGCGCCAGCAGCCCGGGACAGGGGGCAGGTGGCACTGGAGCTTTCTTT.